These 26 T cell receptor beta chains originate from one sample sequenced in a study of T cells in women clearing cervical HPV infection. Using immunoSEQ multiplex PCR, the repertoire was profiled, and TCRdb retains in-frame clones only, with some absent. Recorded for this sample: roughly 47,000 clones. The sample comprised blood buffy coat. These receptors came from a woman between 18 and 70 years old with a cervical HPV16 infection that either progressed to CIN3+ or cleared (not recorded which).

Concerning this clone itself: The read gets to within 3 residues of the CDR3 end, and the germline J gene fills in the rest. The chain couples TRBV7-9 to TRBJ1-2; 7 bases are a match to TRBD1. CDR1 is SEHNR and CDR2 is FQNEAQ in the germline V gene (reference sequence). V lost 2 bases, J lost 4 bases, and 7 bases stayed unmatched. The CDR3 covers 15 residues. Partial CDR3 DNA: TGTGCCAGCAGCTTATTGGCAGGGGGTTCCTATGGC. Translation: CASSLLAGGSYG. The full CDR3 protein is CASSLLAGGSYGYTF.

On this clone: The read comes to an end 3 residues before the CDR3 does, leaving the germline J gene to fill in the end. The chain employs TRBV2 and TRBJ2-3; 9 bases line up with TRBD1. Germline loops: CDR1 SNHLY, CDR2 FYNNEI. CDR3 size: 12 residues. The CDR3 is CASRDRGETQYF. Partial CDR3 DNA: TGTGCCAGCAGGGACAGGGGCGAGACG.

On this clone itself: The sequence runs out 3 residues before the end of the CDR3; the remainder is reconstructed from the germline J gene. This chain uses TRBV7-3 with TRBJ2-1, with D perhaps TRBD2 (6 bases). The V and J ends lost 5 bases and 8 bases respectively, with 13 bases between them. The germline gives CDR1 SGHTA, CDR2 FQGTGA. CDR3 length equals 13 residues. CDR3 sequence: CASSLGGGDEQFF. The CDR3 bases that were read are TGTGCCAGCAGCCTGGGAGGAGGGGATGAG.

For this clone: The read is 3 residues too short to cover the CDR3 end, so that end is filled in from the germline J gene. V is TRBV5-6 and J is TRBJ2-4; D gene unclear. Germline CDR1 and CDR2: SGHDT and YYEEEE. V shed 0 bases and J shed 0 bases, with 7 bases lying between them. The CDR3 covers 15 residues. The sequenced part of the CDR3 DNA is TGTGCCAGCAGCTTGGACTCTATAGCCAAAAACATT. It translates to CASSLDSIAKNI. Given in full, the CDR3 is CASSLDSIAKNIQYF.

Comment on this clone: Read data end 3 residues before the CDR3 end; the end is taken from the germline J gene. The rearrangement uses TRBV18 and TRBJ2-4; D unresolved. CDR3 length equals 15 residues. Germline CDR1 is KGHSH and CDR2 is LQKENI. CDR3 sequence reads: CASSPPLEVSQPQYF. CDR3 DNA, as far as it was read: TGTGCCAGCTCACCACCGCTGGAAGTTAGCCAGCCT.

In the case of this clone: The read ends 3 residues before the CDR3 terminus; that terminus is restored from the germline J gene. This chain uses TRBV30 with TRBJ1-6, with a weak D call TRBD1 (6 bases). The ends were cut back, 0 bases at V and 9 bases at J, with 15 bases in the middle. There are 15 residues in the CDR3. Per the germline V gene, CDR1 is GTSNPN and CDR2 is SVGIG (reference sequence). CDR3 sequence reads: CAWSVPQGLGSPLHF. Partial CDR3 DNA: TGTGCCTGGAGTGTCCCACAGGGCCTGGGTTCACCC.

On this clone itself: From the germline J gene comes the end of the CDR3, since the read stops 3 residues before it. This chain connects TRBV20-1 to TRBJ2-1, with a weak D call TRBD1 (6 bases). The germline gives CDR1 DFQATT, CDR2 SNEGSKA (reference sequence). The V end was cut by 5 bases, the J end by 1 base, with 24 bases between. The CDR3 is 18 amino acids. CDR3 bases read: TGCAGTGCTGGTGAAAACCGGGGACACTTATTTTCCTACAATGAG. Protein sequence: CSAGENRGHLFSYNE. The full CDR3 sequence reads CSAGENRGHLFSYNEQFF.

CDR3 in amino acids: CASSSRAGVYEQYF. The DNA read from the CDR3 is TGTGCCAGTAGTTCTCGAGCGGGAGTCTACGAG. This chain links TRBV19 with TRBJ2-7; 8 bases map to TRBD2. The CDR3 end lies 3 residues beyond the end of the read and is filled in from the germline J gene. The V gene's germline CDR1 is LNHDA and CDR2 SQIVND (reference sequence). V gave up 5 bases and J gave up 3 bases; unmatched junction bases: 6. This CDR3 spans 14 amino acids.

As for this clone: The read comes to an end 3 residues before the CDR3 does, leaving the germline J gene to fill in the end. V gene TRBV28 combines with J gene TRBJ2-5, with D unresolved. Germline CDR1 is MDHEN and CDR2 is SYDVKM. V was clipped by 6 bases and J by 4 bases, with 12 bases between them. The CDR3 contains 13 residues. The CDR3 bases that were read are TGTGCCAGCAGCCTACCTTTACCAGAGACC. This encodes CASSLPLPET. The full CDR3 protein reads CASSLPLPETQYF.

Note on this clone: The CDR3 is cut off 3 residues early in the read; its end comes from the germline J gene. The chain couples TRBV6-7 to TRBJ2-4; TRBD1 aligns across 9 bases. TRBV6-7 is given ORF status, its function remaining uncertain. The CDR3 is made up of 16 amino acids. The chain's CDR3 is CASSYLQGAGNQPQYF. The sequenced part of the CDR3 DNA is TGTGCCAGCAGTTACTTACAGGGGGCGGGCAATCAGCCT.

A remark on this clone: The read ends 3 residues before the CDR3 terminus; that terminus is restored from the germline J gene. The chain recombines TRBV5-5 with TRBJ2-1; 10 bases line up with TRBD1. Losses at the gene ends were 4 bases for V and 4 bases for J; bases not matched to a gene: 5. This CDR3 comprises 15 residues. Looked up from germline, CDR1 is SGHKS and CDR2 is YYEKEE (reference sequence). The CDR3 is CASSRDRGGYNEQFF. CDR3 DNA (partial): TGTGCCAGCAGCCGGGACAGGGGAGGGTACAATGAG.

Of note for this clone: The CDR3 end is not reached by the read, which stops 3 residues before it; the germline J gene fills it in. This chain uses TRBV10-3 with TRBJ2-2; 7 bases are shared with TRBD1. V shed 8 bases and J 1 base; nucleotides not matched to a gene: 1. This CDR3 has 13 residues. Germline CDR1 and CDR2: ENHRY and SYGVKD. The CDR3 region is CAIGQENTGELFF. CDR3 DNA, as far as it was read: TGTGCCATCGGACAGGAGAACACCGGGGAG.

Comment on this clone: Coverage ceases 3 residues before the CDR3 finishes, and the germline J gene fills in the end. The chain carries TRBV5-4 and TRBJ2-7; 7 nucleotides agree with TRBD2. CDR3 length: 14 amino acids. V trimming: 0 bases; J trimming: 0 bases; junction bases outside the gene matches: 0. Germline V lookup: CDR1 SGHNT, CDR2 YYREEE (reference sequence). CDR3 in amino acids: CASSLGGSSYEQYF. The DNA read from the CDR3 is TGTGCCAGCAGCTTGGGCGGGAGCTCCTACGAG.

Comment on this clone: The read terminates 3 residues before the CDR3 end, so the remaining end is supplied by the germline J gene. The J gene is TRBJ1-5, the V gene TRBV6-2 or TRBV6-3; 8 bases agree with TRBD1. The J segment lost 5 bases and the V segment lost 2 bases, leaving 8 bases of the junction unmatched. The CDR3 sequence is 16 residues long. Germline V gives CDR1 MNHEY, CDR2 SVGEGT. CDR3 protein: CASSYVRQGQHQPQHF. The CDR3 DNA, read in part, is TGTGCCAGCAGTTACGTAAGACAGGGGCAACATCAGCCC.

As regards this clone: The missing CDR3 end, 3 residues past where the read stops, is filled in from the germline J gene. The chain joins TRBV7-3 to TRBJ2-1; the match to TRBD2 covers 7 bases. V shed 3 bases and J 6 bases; nucleotides not matched to a gene: 8. The CDR3 extends over 15 amino acids. Per the germline V gene, CDR1 is SGHTA and CDR2 is FQGTGA. The CDR3 sequence: CASSFSGEGSNEQFF. The DNA read from the CDR3 is TGTGCCAGCAGCTTCAGCGGGGAGGGAAGCAATGAG. The entire variable domain, with the rest obtained from reference TRBV7-3 and TRBJ2-1, is as follows: GAGVSQTPSNKVTEKGKYVELRCDPISGHTALYWYRQSLGQGPEFLIYFQGTGAADDSGLPNDRFFAVRPEGSVSTLKIQRTERGDSAVYLCASSFSGEGSNEQFFGPGTRLTVL.

Comment on this clone: Coverage ceases 3 residues before the CDR3 finishes, and the germline J gene fills in the end. The chain carries TRBV5-1 and TRBJ2-3; 14 positions match TRBD2. Trimming at V came to 4 bases and at J to 4 bases, leaving 5 bases not matched to a gene. Germline CDR1 and CDR2: SGHRS and YFSETQ. The CDR3 sequence is 16 residues long. The CDR3: CASSEGLAGASDTQYF. Partial CDR3 DNA: TGCGCCAGCAGCGAGGGACTAGCGGGAGCTTCAGATACG.

As concerns this clone: From the germline J gene comes the end of the CDR3, since the read stops 3 residues before it. This chain joins TRBV11-2 and TRBJ2-5, with a weak D call TRBD1 (5 bases). The CDR3 totals 14 residues. Trimming took off 5 bases at V and 5 bases at J, with 15 bases between the two ends. In germline, CDR1 is SGHAT, CDR2 FQNNGV. CDR3 protein: CASSGGAVGETQYF. The DNA read from the CDR3 is TGTGCCAGCAGCGGTGGGGCGGTTGGGGAGACC.

Remarks on this clone: The CDR3 end falls 3 residues outside the read, so it is completed with the germline J gene. The gene calls are TRBV2 and TRBJ1-5, with 9 bases matching TRBD1. CDR3 size: 16 residues. V shed 4 bases and J 0 bases; nucleotides not matched to a gene: 4. Germline values: CDR1 SNHLY, CDR2 FYNNEI. The sequenced part of the CDR3 DNA is TGTGCCAGCAGTGCGAGACAGGGGGTTAGCAATCAGCCC. This translates into CASSARQGVSNQP. The whole CDR3 protein reads CASSARQGVSNQPQHF.

In regard to this clone: The CDR3 extends 3 residues past the end of the read, so its final part is completed from the germline J gene. The chain employs TRBV5-1 and TRBJ2-5, with TRBD2 matching over 12 bases. Trimming cost V 1 base and J 4 bases; bases outside gene matches: 5. Germline V gene lookup returns CDR1 SGHRS and CDR2 YFSETQ. The CDR3 spans 16 residues. CDR3 amino acids: CASSLTSGGMGETQYF. CDR3 bases read: TGCGCCAGCAGCTTGACTAGCGGGGGGATGGGAGAGACC.

A note on this clone: The read ends 3 residues shy of where the CDR3 ends; the end is completed using the germline J gene. The chain couples TRBV5-1 to TRBJ2-2, with 10 bases aligning to TRBD1. The CDR3 length is 16 residues. Trimming at V came to 4 bases and at J to 6 bases, leaving 9 bases not matched to a gene. CDR1 is SGHRS and CDR2 is YFSETQ in the germline V gene. The sequenced CDR3 bases are TGCGCCAGCAGCGTGGGACAGGGGAGTTTGTCCGGGGAG. This translates into CASSVGQGSLSGE. The complete CDR3 sequence is CASSVGQGSLSGELFF.

As to this clone: The sequence runs out 3 residues before the end of the CDR3; the remainder is reconstructed from the germline J gene. This sequence joins TRBV13 and TRBJ2-7; D is uncertain. Germline assignment: CDR1 PRHDT and CDR2 FYEKMQ (reference sequence). V lost 5 bases and J lost 3, with 14 bases in between. CDR3 size: 14 residues. This chain's CDR3 is CASSPYSVYYEQYF. The sequenced CDR3 bases are TGTGCCAGCAGCCCGTATTCGGTCTACTACGAG. Full variable domain (missing parts from reference TRBV13 and TRBJ2-7): AAGVIQSPRHLIKEKRETATLKCYPIPRHDTVYWYQQGPGQDPQFLISFYEKMQSDKGSIPDRFSAQQFSDYHSELNMSSLELGDSALYFCASSPYSVYYEQYFGPGTRLTVT.

In the case of this clone: Coverage ceases 3 residues before the CDR3 finishes, and the germline J gene fills in the end. The chain recombines TRBV30 with TRBJ2-3, with D perhaps TRBD1 (5 bases). CDR3 size: 13 residues. Germline loops: CDR1 GTSNPN, CDR2 SVGIG (reference sequence). The sequenced CDR3 bases are TGTGCCTGGAGTGTGAAGGACAATCAGCCG. The encoded protein is CAWSVKDNQP. The whole CDR3 protein is CAWSVKDNQPQYF.

On this clone: Read data end 3 residues before the CDR3 end; the end is taken from the germline J gene. The chain carries TRBV6-2 or TRBV6-3 and TRBJ2-5; possibly TRBD2 for D (6 bases). CDR1 is MNHEY and CDR2 is SVGEGT in the germline V gene. The V and J ends lost 2 bases and 5 bases respectively, with 21 bases between them. The CDR3 covers 17 residues. Incomplete CDR3 DNA: TGTGCCAGCAGTTACGGGAAACTAGCCGGAGGGAGGGAGACC. Translated, it gives CASSYGKLAGGRET. The complete CDR3 reads CASSYGKLAGGRETQYF.

Points on this clone: The read ends 3 residues early relative to the CDR3; the germline J gene fills the gap. This chain joins TRBV20-1 and TRBJ2-1; TRBD1 aligns across 7 bases. The CDR3 sequence is 14 residues long. Germline trimming cut 6 bases from V and 0 bases from J; bases unmatched to any gene: 5. Germline V gene data show CDR1 as DFQATT and CDR2 as SNEGSKA (reference sequence). CDR3 DNA, as far as it was read: TGCAGTGCACCGACAGGGAGCTCCTACAATGAG. Amino acid sequence: CSAPTGSSYNE. The CDR3, in full, reads CSAPTGSSYNEQFF.

As to this clone: The CDR3 end is not reached by the read, which stops 3 residues before it; the germline J gene fills it in. The chain couples TRBV30 to TRBJ1-1; no clear D. The germline gives CDR1 GTSNPN, CDR2 SVGIG (reference sequence). Trimming removed 4 bases at V and 6 bases at J, with 12 bases between. This CDR3 comprises 12 residues. The CDR3 DNA, read in part, is TGTGCCTGGAACGTTGGGCCCCCTGAA. Translation: CAWNVGPPE. The full CDR3 is CAWNVGPPEAFF.

With regard to this clone: The CDR3 is cut off 3 residues early in the read; its end comes from the germline J gene. The chain is built from TRBV20-1 and TRBJ1-4; weak D call: TRBD1 (6 bases). The CDR3 sequence is 17 residues long. V shed 3 bases and J shed 3 bases, with 20 bases lying between them. In germline, CDR1 is DFQATT, CDR2 SNEGSKA (reference sequence). CDR3 region: CSARGASRRTSNEKLFF. Partial CDR3 DNA: TGCAGTGCTAGGGGGGCGAGCAGGCGAACGTCTAATGAAAAA.